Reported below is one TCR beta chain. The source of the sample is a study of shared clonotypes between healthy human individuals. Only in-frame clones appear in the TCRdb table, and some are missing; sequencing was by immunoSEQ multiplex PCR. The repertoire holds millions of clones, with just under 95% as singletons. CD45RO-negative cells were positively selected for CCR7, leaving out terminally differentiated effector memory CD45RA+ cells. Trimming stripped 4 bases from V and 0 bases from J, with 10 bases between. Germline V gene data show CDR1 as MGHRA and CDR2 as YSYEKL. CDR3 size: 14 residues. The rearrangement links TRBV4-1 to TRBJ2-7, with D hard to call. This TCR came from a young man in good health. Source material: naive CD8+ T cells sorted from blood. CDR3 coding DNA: TGCGCCAGCAGCCCAACAATAAGCTCCTACGAGCAGTACTTC. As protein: CASSPTISSYEQYF.